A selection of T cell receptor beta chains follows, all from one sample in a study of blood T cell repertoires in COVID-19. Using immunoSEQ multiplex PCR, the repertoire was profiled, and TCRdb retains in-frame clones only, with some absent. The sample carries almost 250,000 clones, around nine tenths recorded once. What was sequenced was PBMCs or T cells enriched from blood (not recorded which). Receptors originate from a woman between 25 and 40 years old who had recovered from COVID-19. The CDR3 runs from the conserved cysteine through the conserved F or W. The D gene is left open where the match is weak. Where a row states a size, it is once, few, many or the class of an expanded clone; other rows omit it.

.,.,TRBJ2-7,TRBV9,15,CASSPDGSYPDEQYF,TGTGCCAGCAGCCCCGACGGGAGTTACCCTGACGAGCAGTACTTC
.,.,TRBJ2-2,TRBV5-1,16,CASRASVSSGTGELFF,TGCGCCAGCAGAGCTAGCGTATCGTCGGGCACCGGGGAGCTGTTTTTT
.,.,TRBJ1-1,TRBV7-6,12,CASGGGSGEAFF,TGTGCCAGCGGGGGAGGATCGGGTGAAGCTTTCTTT
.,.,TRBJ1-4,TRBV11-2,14,CASSLFATNEKLFF,TGTGCCAGCAGTCTATTTGCAACTAATGAAAAACTGTTTTTT
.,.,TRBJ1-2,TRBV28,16,CASSSGSGFLLTGYTF,TGTGCCAGCAGTTCTGGATCGGGGTTTCTCTTAACTGGCTACACCTTC
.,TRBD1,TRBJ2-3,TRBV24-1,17,CATRPLKSTGATDTQYF,TGTGCCACGCGACCCCTAAAATCGACAGGGGCCACAGATACGCAGTATTTT
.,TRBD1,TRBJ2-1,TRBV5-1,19,CASSFTPGQDPKGYNEQFF,TGCGCCAGCAGCTTTACCCCGGGACAGGACCCCAAGGGGTACAATGAGCAGTTCTTC
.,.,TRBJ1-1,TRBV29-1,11,CSVDRGTEAFF,TGCAGCGTTGACAGGGGCACTGAAGCTTTCTTT
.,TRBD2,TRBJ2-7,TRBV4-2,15,CASSQEASGSYEQYF,TGTGCCAGCAGCCAAGAGGCTAGCGGGAGCTACGAGCAGTACTTC
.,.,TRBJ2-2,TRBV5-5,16,CASSLFYQGGTGELFF,TGTGCCAGCAGCTTGTTTTATCAGGGAGGTACCGGGGAGCTGTTTTTT
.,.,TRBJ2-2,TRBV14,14,CASSSTRNTGELFF,TGTGCCAGCAGCTCAACAAGGAACACCGGGGAGCTGTTTTTT
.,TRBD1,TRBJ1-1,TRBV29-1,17,CSVLPWQGESGNTEAFF,TGCAGCGTCCTTCCCTGGCAGGGGGAAAGCGGGAACACTGAAGCTTTCTTT
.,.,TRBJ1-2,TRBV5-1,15,CASSLEGQSNYGYTF,TGCGCCAGCAGCTTGGAGGGACAAAGTAACTATGGCTACACCTTC
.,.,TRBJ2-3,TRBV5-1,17,CASSLGGGAPSTDTQYF,TGCGCCAGCAGTTTAGGAGGGGGGGCACCTAGCACAGATACGCAGTATTTT
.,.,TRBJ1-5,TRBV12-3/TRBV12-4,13,CASSTFSNQPQHF,TGTGCCAGCAGTACTTTTAGCAATCAGCCCCAGCATTTT
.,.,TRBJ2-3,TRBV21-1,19,CASSKDHRNGTRSTDTQYF,TGTGCCAGCAGCAAAGATCATCGAAACGGGACAAGAAGCACAGATACGCAGTATTTT
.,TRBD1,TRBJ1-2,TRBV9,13,CASSGQGGYGYTF,TGTGCCAGCAGCGGACAGGGAGGATATGGCTACACCTTC
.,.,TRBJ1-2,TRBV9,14,CASSPRRINYGYTF,TGTGCCAGCAGCCCTAGACGGATTAACTATGGCTACACCTTC
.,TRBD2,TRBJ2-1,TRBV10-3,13,CATFSGRANEQFF,TGTGCCACCTTTAGCGGGAGGGCCAATGAGCAGTTCTTC
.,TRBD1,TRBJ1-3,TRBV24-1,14,CATSDRNSGNTIYF,TGTGCCACCTCGGACAGGAACTCTGGAAACACCATATATTTT
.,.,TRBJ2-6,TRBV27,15,CASRARGKRANVLTF,TGTGCCAGCAGAGCCCGGGGAAAAAGGGCCAACGTCCTGACTTTC
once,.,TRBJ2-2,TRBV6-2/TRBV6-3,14,CASSFQGSTGELFF,TGTGCCAGCAGTTTCCAGGGGAGCACCGGGGAGCTGTTTTTT
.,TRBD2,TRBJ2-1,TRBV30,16,CAGLAGEFSTYNEQFF,TGCGCGGGGCTAGCGGGAGAGTTTAGTACCTACAATGAGCAGTTCTTC
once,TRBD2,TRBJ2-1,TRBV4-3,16,CASSQGGAGGLGEQFF,TGCGCCAGCAGCCAAGGGGGAGCGGGAGGGCTCGGAGAGCAGTTCTTC
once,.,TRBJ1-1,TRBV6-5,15,CASRGNSIPFAEAFF,TGTGCCAGTAGAGGGAATTCTATCCCTTTCGCTGAAGCTTTCTTT
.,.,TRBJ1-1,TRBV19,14,CASSTQEMNTEAFF,TGTGCCAGTAGTACACAGGAGATGAACACTGAAGCTTTCTTT
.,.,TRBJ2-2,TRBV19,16,CASSISARQNTGELFF,TGTGCCAGTAGTATATCGGCCAGGCAGAACACCGGGGAGCTGTTTTTT
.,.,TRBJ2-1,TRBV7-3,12,CASSGTNLEQFF,TGTGCCAGCTCAGGGACAAACCTTGAGCAGTTCTTC
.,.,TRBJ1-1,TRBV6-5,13,CASILGAVTEAFF,TGTGCCAGCATCCTTGGGGCCGTCACTGAAGCTTTCTTT
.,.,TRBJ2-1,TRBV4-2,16,CASSLISGALYNEQFF,TGTGCCAGCAGCCTGATCTCCGGTGCTCTCTACAATGAGCAGTTCTTC
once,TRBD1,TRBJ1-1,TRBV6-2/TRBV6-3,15,CASSFGTDINTEAFF,TGTGCCAGCAGTTTTGGGACAGACATCAACACTGAAGCTTTCTTT
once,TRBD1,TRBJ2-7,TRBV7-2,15,CASSFGQGGIYEQYF,TGTGCCAGCAGCTTCGGACAGGGGGGGATCTACGAGCAGTACTTC